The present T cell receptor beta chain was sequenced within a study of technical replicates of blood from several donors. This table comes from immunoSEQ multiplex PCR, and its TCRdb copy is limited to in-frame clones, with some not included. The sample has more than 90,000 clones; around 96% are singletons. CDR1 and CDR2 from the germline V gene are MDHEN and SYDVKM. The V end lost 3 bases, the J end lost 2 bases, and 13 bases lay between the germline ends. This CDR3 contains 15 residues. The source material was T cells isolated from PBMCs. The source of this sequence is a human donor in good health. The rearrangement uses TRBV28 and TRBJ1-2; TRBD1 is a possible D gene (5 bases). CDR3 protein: CASSFHGRGNYGYTF. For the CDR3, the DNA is TGTGCCAGCAGTTTCCACGGGCGGGGGAACTATGGCTACACCTTC.